This T cell receptor beta chain is from a study of shared clonotypes between healthy human individuals. As for the study in general: Those who served as donors were a couple of women and a few men between the ages of 18 and 49.

At deep level, the assay was performed. The method was immunoSEQ multiplex PCR; TCRdb's version includes in-frame clones alone and lacks a portion of them. Of under 1 million clones listed, 92% are singletons. The CDR3 is 14 residues long. Deletions cut 4 bases from V and 1 base from J, with 11 bases between. The germline V gene encodes CDR1 MGHDK and CDR2 SYGVNS. Naive CD8 cells, CD45RO-negative and positively selected for CCR7, excluded terminally differentiated effector memory CD45RA+ cells. Those who donated, Caucasian adults without exception, all lived in Nashville, Tennessee. V gene TRBV25-1 combines with J gene TRBJ2-7; TRBD2 might be the D (6 bases). The source is a man under 40 in good health. The sample taken for sequencing was naive CD8+ T cells sorted from blood. DNA of the CDR3: TGTGCCAGCAGTGGTCCTGGAGGGTCCTACGAGCAGTACTTC. Translating it yields CASSGPGGSYEQYF.